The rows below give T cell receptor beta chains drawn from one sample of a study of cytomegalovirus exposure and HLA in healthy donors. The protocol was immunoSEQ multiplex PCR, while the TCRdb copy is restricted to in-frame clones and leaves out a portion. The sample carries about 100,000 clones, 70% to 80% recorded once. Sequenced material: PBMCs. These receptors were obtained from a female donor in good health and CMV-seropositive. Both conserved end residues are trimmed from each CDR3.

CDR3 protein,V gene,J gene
ASSGDRVGDEQF,TRBV25-1,TRBJ2-1
ASSPRPGGALGETQY,TRBV11-2,TRBJ2-5
ASRGWGAVGYT,TRBV5-1,TRBJ1-2
ASSLARGLQF,TRBV5-8,TRBJ2-1
ASSTRQGTYEQY,TRBV19,TRBJ2-7
ASSLVSSNQPQH,TRBV7-9,TRBJ1-5
ASSLWLGLFGGSTGELF,TRBV11-2,TRBJ2-2
ASSPPRDRVNTGELF,TRBV5-1,TRBJ2-2
ASFYSGANVLT,TRBV19,TRBJ2-6
ASSYSGLAPSRF,TRBV6-5,TRBJ2-1
ASSLGGLAGHNEQF,TRBV5-1,TRBJ2-1
ASSLGGSGRVGETQY,TRBV7-6,TRBJ2-5
ASRPGGSNQPQH,TRBV6-6,TRBJ1-5
ASSQGDVSGTEAF,TRBV6-6,TRBJ1-1
ASSLQGAQNGNTIY,TRBV18,TRBJ1-3
ASSLQGATTEAF,TRBV7-2,TRBJ1-1
ASSEGPPLSNEQF,TRBV2,TRBJ2-1
ATTGLAKNSQY,TRBV2,TRBJ2-4
ASSRLGDRGLHEQY,TRBV5-1,TRBJ2-7
ASSRTGPSYNEQF,TRBV2,TRBJ2-1
ASSIGGQGGKLF,TRBV19,TRBJ1-4
ASSSGVAGVDTQY,TRBV11-1,TRBJ2-3
ASSLTGGSTDTQY,TRBV5-6,TRBJ2-3
ASSLAGTGWNTGELF,TRBV5-5,TRBJ2-2
ASSAGQQNTEAF,TRBV7-9,TRBJ1-1
ASSQDASGGLSYEQY,TRBV4-3,TRBJ2-7
ASSYRGRSEKLF,TRBV27,TRBJ1-4
AWTQGLAGKY,TRBV30,TRBJ2-3
ASSRAAGGEGYT,TRBV6-5,TRBJ1-2
ASSLGPGTREETQY,TRBV5-1,TRBJ2-5
ASSPSVYGDRGVAYGYT,TRBV7-2,TRBJ1-2
ASSIRGGTTEAF,TRBV19,TRBJ1-1
ASSRDSTGELF,TRBV10-1,TRBJ2-2
ASSPDGGGRNEQF,TRBV6-1,TRBJ2-1
ASSPTTGGMNTEAF,TRBV5-1,TRBJ1-1
ASSTRDRGTYEQY,TRBV27,TRBJ2-7
SAVAGGGTDTQY,TRBV29-1,TRBJ2-3
ASSLAGLNTQY,TRBV5-1,TRBJ2-3
AGSTSRSSGANVLT,TRBV19,TRBJ2-6
ASSPRAGQGENIQY,TRBV5-1,TRBJ2-4
ASSLASGTYEQY,TRBV7-8,TRBJ2-7
AHGTGPYEQY,TRBV30,TRBJ2-7
AWTPLRGVNRGREKLF,TRBV30,TRBJ1-4
ASSLVPGEKLF,TRBV5-4,TRBJ1-4
ASRDRGRAF,TRBV11-2,TRBJ1-1
ASSPTPSPGNNEQF,TRBV5-4,TRBJ2-1
ASSLASSYNEQF,TRBV7-9,TRBJ2-1
ASSSRSFKQY,TRBV13,TRBJ2-7